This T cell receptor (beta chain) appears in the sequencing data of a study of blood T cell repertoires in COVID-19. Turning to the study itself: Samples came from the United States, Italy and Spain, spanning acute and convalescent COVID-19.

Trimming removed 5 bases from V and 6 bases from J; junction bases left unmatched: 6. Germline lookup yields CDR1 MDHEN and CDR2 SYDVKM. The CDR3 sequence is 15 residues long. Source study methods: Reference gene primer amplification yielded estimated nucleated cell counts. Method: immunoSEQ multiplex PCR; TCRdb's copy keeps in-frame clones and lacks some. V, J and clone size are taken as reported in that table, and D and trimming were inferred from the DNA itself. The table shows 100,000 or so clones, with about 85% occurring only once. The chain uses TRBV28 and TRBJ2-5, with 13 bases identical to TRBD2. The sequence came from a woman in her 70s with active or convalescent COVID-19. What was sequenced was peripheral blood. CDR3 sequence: CASSGTSGVLKTQYF. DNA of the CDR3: TGTGCCAGCAGTGGGACTAGCGGGGTTTTGAAGACCCAGTACTTC.